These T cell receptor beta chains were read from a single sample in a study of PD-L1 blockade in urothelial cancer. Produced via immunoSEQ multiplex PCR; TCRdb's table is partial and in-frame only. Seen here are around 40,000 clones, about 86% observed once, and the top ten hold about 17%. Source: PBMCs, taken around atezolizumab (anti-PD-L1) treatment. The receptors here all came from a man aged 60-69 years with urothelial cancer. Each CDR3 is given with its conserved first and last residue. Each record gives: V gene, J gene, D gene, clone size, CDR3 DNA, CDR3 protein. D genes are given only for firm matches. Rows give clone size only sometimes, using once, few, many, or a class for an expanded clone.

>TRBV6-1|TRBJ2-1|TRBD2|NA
TGTGCCAGCAGTGCTAGCGGGAAGAGCTCCTACAATGAGCAGTTCTTC
CASSASGKSSYNEQFF
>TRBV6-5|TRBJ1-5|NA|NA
TGTGCCAGCAGTTATGATAGACAGCCCAATCAGCCCCAGCATTTT
CASSYDRQPNQPQHF
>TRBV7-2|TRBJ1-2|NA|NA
TGTGCCAGCAGCTTAGATAGTACAGCGGCGGGGACTATCGGAGGCTACACCTTC
CASSLDSTAAGTIGGYTF
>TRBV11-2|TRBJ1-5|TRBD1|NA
TGTGCCAGCAGCTTAGATTTGACAGGGGGTCAGCCCCAGCATTTT
CASSLDLTGGQPQHF
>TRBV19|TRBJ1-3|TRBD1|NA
TGTGCCAGTAGTATGGGACAGGGTCGAAACACCATATATTTT
CASSMGQGRNTIYF
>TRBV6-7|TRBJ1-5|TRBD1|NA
TGTGCCAGCACTCTGGGACAGGGGGCGAATCAGCCCCAGCATTTT
CASTLGQGANQPQHF
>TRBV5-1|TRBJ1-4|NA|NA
TGCGCCAGCAGCTTGGGACAGCCTGGGGGGACTGAAAAACTGTTTTTT
CASSLGQPGGTEKLFF
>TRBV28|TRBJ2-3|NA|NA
TGTGCCAGCAGTACAAACACAGATACGCAGTATTTT
CASSTNTDTQYF
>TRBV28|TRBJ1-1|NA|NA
TGTGCCAGCAGTTTATCGTGGAACACTGAAGCTTTCTTT
CASSLSWNTEAFF
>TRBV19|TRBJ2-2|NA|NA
TGTGCCAGTAGTATGGGGGGAAGGGCTACCGGGGAGCTGTTTTTT
CASSMGGRATGELFF
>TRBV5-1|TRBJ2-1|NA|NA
TGCGCCAGCAGCTTGGGGGCTAGCAGTAGTGGTAATGAGCAGTTCTTC
CASSLGASSSGNEQFF
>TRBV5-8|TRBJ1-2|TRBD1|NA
TGTGCCAGCAGCTCGACAGGGTGGGTCGGCTACACCTTC
CASSSTGWVGYTF
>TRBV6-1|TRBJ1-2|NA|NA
TGTGCCAGCAGTGAAGCGGGAAGGGGGTATGGCTACACCTTC
CASSEAGRGYGYTF
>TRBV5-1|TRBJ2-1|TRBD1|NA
TGCGCCAGCAGCCGGGGCACAGGGGATGAGCAGTTCTTC
CASSRGTGDEQFF
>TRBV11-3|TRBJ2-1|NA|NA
TGTGCCAGCAGCTTAGATGACAGAAATGAGCAGTTCTTC
CASSLDDRNEQFF
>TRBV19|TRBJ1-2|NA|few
TGTGCCAGTAGTATGGACAGCTTCTATGGCTACACCTTC
CASSMDSFYGYTF
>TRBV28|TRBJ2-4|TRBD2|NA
TGTGCCAGCAGACAACCCTCTAGCGGGGGCATGCAAAACATTCAGTACTTC
CASRQPSSGGMQNIQYF
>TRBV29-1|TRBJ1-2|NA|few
TGCAGCGTTGGGACAGAAAATGGCTACACCTTC
CSVGTENGYTF
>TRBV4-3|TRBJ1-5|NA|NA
TGCGCCAGCAGCCAAGGGACAGGCAATCAGCCCCAGCATTTT
CASSQGTGNQPQHF
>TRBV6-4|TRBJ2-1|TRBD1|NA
TGTGCCAGCAGTGTCCCCCGGGACAGGCTAAGGGTCACCTCCTACAATGAGCAGTTCTTC
CASSVPRDRLRVTSYNEQFF
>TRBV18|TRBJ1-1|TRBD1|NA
TGTGCCAGCTCAACTAGACAGGGTCGAAACACTGAAGCTTTCTTT
CASSTRQGRNTEAFF
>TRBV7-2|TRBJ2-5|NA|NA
TGTGCCAGCAGCTCCCCCCTCGGGGGTGGGACCCAGTACTTC
CASSSPLGGGTQYF
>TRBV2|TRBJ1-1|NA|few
TGTGCCAGCAGTCTTGACAGGAACACTGAAGCTTTCTTT
CASSLDRNTEAFF
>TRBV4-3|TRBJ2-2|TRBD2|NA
TGCGCCAGCAGCCAAGATTGGCTAGCGGGAGACACCGGGGAGCTGTTTTTT
CASSQDWLAGDTGELFF
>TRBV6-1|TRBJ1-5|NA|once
TGTGCCAGCAGTGAACCGTATCCTAAGAATCAGCCCCAGCATTTT
CASSEPYPKNQPQHF
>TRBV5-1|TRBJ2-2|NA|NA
TGCGCCAGCAGCCAGGGACACCTGAACACCGGGGAGCTGTTTTTT
CASSQGHLNTGELFF
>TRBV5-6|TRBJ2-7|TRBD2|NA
TGTGCCAGCAGCTTGAGAGCGGGAGGGCCGCTATACGAGCAGTACTTC
CASSLRAGGPLYEQYF
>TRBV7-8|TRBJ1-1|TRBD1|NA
TGTGCCAGCAGCTTAGTTTGGGACAGTGCTTTCTTT
CASSLVWDSAFF
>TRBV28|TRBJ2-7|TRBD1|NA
TGTGCCAGCAGTTCACAGGGGACCCCCCCTCCGCAGTACTTC
CASSSQGTPPPQYF
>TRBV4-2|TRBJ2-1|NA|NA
TGTGCCAGCAGCCACACAATACAGCAGTTCTTC
CASSHTIQQFF
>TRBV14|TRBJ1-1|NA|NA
TGTGCCAGCAGCCAACATAGCCGGGGTTTACCGAACTGGAACACTGAAGCTTTCTTT
CASSQHSRGLPNWNTEAFF
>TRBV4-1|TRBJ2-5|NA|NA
TGCGCCAGCAGCCAAGATGGGACAGGCCGGGGGGTGGCCCAGTACTTC
CASSQDGTGRGVAQYF
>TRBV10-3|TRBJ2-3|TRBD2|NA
TGTGCCATCAGTGAGTCGGGGAGCGGGGGGGGCCCAGATACGCAGTATTTT
CAISESGSGGGPDTQYF
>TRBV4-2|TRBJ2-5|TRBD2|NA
TGTGCCAGCAGCCAAGATTTTACGGCGGGAGGGCCGGAGACCCAGTACTTC
CASSQDFTAGGPETQYF
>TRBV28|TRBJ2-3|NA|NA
TGTGCCAGCACCCCCGCCCGGGGGACGCAGTATTTT
CASTPARGTQYF
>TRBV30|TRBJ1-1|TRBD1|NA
TGTGCCTGGAGTGCCCGGGACAGGAACACTGAAGCTTTCTTT
CAWSARDRNTEAFF